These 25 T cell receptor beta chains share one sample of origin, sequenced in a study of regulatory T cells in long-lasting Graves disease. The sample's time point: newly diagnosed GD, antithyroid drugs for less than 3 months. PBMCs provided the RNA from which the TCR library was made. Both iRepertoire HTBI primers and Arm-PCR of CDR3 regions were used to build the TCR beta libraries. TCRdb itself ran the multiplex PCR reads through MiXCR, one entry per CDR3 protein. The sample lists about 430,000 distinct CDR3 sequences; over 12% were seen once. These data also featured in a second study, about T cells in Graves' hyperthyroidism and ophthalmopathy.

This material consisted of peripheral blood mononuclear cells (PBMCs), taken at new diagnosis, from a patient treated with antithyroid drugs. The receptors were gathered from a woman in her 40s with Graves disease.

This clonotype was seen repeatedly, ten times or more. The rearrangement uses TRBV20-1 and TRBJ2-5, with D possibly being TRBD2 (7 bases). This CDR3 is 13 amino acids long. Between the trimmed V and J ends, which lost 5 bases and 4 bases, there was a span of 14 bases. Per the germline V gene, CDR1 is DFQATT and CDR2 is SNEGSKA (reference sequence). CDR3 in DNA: TGCAGTGCTCGGTCGGGGGGCACAGAGACCCAGTACTTC. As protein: CSARSGGTETQYF.

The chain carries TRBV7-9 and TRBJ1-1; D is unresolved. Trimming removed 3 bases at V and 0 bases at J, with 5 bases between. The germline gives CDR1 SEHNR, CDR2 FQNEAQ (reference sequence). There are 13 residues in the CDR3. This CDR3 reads CASSFKLNTEAFF. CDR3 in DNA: TGTGCCAGCAGCTTCAAGTTGAACACTGAAGCTTTCTTT.

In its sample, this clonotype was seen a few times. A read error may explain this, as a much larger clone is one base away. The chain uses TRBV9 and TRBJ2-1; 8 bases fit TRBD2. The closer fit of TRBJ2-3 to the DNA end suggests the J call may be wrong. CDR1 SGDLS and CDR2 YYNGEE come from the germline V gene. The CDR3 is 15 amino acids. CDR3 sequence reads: CASSARTGGPDAQYF. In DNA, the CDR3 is TGTGCCAGCAGCGCCCGTACGGGAGGGCCAGATGCGCAGTATTTT.

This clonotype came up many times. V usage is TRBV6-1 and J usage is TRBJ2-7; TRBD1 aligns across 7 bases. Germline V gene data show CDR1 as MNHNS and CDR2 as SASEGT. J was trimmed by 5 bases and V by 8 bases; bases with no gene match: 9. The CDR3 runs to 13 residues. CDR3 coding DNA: TGTGCCAGCGCGGACAGGAGAAGGGACGAGCAGTACTTC. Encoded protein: CASADRRRDEQYF.

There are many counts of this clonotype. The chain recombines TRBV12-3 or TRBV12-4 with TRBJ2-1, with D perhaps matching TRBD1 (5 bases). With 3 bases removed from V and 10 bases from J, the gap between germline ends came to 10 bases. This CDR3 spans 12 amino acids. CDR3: CASSFQGLEQFF. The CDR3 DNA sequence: TGTGCCAGCAGTTTTCAGGGCCTAGAGCAGTTCTTC.

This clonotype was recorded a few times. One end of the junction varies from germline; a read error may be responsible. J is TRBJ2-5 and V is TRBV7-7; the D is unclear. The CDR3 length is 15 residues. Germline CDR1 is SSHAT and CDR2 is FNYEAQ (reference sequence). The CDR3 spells CASSSSGPAHETQYF. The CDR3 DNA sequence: TGTGCTAGCAGCTCATCCGGCCCCGCACACGAGACCCAGTACTTC.

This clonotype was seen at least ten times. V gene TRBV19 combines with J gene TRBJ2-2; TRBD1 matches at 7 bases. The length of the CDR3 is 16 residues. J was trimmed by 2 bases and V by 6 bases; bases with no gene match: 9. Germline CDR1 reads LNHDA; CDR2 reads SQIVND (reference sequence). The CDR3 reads CASSRGDSLNTGELFF. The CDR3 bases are TGTGCCAGTAGCCGTGGGGACAGCTTAAACACCGGGGAGCTGTTTTTT. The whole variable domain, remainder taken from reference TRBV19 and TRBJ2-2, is DGGITQSPKYLFRKEGQNVTLSCEQNLNHDAMYWYRQDPGQGLRLIYYSQIVNDFQKGDIAEGYSVSREKKESFPLTVTSAQKNPTAFYLCASSRGDSLNTGELFFGEGSRLTVL.

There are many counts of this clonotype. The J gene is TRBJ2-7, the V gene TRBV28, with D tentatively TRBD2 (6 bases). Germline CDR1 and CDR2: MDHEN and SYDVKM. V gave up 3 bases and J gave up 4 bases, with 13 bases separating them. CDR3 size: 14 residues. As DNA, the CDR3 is TGTGCCAGCAGTTTCGGGACTGGTCCATACGAGCAGTACTTC. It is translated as CASSFGTGPYEQYF.

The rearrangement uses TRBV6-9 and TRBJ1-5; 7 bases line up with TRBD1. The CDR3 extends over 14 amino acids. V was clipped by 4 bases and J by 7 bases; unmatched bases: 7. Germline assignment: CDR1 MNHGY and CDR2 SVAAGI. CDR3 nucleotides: TGTGCCAGCAGTTTCGACAGGGCGAGGCAGCCCCAGCATTTT. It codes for CASSFDRARQPQHF.

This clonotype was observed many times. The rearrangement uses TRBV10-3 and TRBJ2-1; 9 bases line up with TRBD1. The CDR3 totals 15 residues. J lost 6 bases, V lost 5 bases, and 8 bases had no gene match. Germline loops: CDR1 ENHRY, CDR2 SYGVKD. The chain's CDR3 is CAISPDRGRGNEQFF. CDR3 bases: TGTGCCATCAGTCCGGACAGGGGAAGGGGCAATGAGCAGTTCTTC.

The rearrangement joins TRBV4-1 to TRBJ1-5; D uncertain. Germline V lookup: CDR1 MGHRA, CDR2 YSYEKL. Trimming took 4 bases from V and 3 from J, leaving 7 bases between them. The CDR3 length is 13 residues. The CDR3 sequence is CASSLRFNQPQHF. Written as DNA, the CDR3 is TGCGCCAGCAGCCTCCGGTTCAATCAGCCCCAGCATTTT.

The CDR3 loop reads CSAQPIDSSNQPQHF. The CDR3 region has the DNA TGCAGTGCTCAGCCGATAGACAGTAGCAATCAGCCCCAGCATTTT. The genes are TRBV20-1 and TRBJ1-5, with D perhaps TRBD1 (5 bases). Trimming took off 5 bases at V and 0 bases at J, with 14 bases between the two ends. This CDR3 contains 15 residues. Germline V lookup: CDR1 DFQATT, CDR2 SNEGSKA (reference sequence).

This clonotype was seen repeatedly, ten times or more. Written as DNA, the CDR3 is TGTGCCAGCAGCCCCAGTGGGATAGAGACCCAGTACTTC. Encoded protein: CASSPSGIETQYF. The V call is TRBV7-8, the J call TRBJ2-5; D call uncertain. This CDR3 has 13 residues. Germline CDR1 is SGHVS and CDR2 is FQNEAQ. Trimming took off 5 bases at V and 4 bases at J, with 11 bases between the two ends.

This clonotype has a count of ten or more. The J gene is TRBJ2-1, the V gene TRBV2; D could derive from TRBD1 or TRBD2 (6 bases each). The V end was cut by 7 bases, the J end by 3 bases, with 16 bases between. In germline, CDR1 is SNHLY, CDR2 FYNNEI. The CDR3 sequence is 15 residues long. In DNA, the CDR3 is TGTGCCAGCATGGAAAGGAGGGGGGACTACAATGAGCAGTTCTTC. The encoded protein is CASMERRGDYNEQFF.

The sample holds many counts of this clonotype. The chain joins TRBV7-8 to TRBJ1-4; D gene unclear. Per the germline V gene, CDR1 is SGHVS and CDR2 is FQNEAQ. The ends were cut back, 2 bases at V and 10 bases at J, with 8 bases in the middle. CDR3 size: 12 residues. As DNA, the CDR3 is TGTGCCAGCAGCTTACTGGTAGGAAAACTGTTTTTT. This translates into CASSLLVGKLFF. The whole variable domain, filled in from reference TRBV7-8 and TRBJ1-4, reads GAGVSQSPRYKVAKRGQDVALRCDPISGHVSLFWYQQALGQGPEFLTYFQNEAQLDKSGLPSDRFFAERPEGSVSTLKIQRTQQEDSAVYLCASSLLVGKLFFGSGTQLSVL.

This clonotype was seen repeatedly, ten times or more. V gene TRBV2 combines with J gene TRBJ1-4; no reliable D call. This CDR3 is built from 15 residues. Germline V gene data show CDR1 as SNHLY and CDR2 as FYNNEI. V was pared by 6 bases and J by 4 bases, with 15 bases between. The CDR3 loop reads CASRRSPMDNEKLFF. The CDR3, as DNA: TGTGCCAGCAGGAGATCCCCGATGGATAATGAAAAACTGTTTTTT.

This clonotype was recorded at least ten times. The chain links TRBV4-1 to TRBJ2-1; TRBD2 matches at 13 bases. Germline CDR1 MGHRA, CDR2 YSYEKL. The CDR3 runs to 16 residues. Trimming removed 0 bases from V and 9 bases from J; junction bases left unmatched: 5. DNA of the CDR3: TGCGCCAGCAGCCAAGAGACTAGCGGGAGGTGGGTTGAGCAGTTCTTC. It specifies CASSQETSGRWVEQFF.

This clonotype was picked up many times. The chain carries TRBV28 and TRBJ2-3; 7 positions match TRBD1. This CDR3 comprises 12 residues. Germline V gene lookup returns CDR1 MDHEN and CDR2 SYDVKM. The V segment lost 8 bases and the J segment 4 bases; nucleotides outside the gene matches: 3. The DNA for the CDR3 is TGTGCCAGCGCACAGGGGCCAGATACGCAGTATTTT. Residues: CASAQGPDTQYF.

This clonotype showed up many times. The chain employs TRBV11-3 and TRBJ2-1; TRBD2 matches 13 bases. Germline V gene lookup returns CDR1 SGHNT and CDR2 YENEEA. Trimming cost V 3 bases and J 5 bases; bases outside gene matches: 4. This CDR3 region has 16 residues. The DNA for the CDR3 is TGTGCCAGCAGCTTTCTGACTAGCGGGAGGAACAATGAGCAGTTCTTC. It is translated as CASSFLTSGRNNEQFF.

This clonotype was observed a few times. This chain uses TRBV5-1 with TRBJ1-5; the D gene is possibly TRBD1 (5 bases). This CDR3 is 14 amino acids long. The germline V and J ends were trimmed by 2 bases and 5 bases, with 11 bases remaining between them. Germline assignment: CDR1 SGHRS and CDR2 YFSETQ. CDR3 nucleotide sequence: TGCGCCAGCAGCTTTATGGGGGGAGATCAGCCCCAGCATTTT. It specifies CASSFMGGDQPQHF.

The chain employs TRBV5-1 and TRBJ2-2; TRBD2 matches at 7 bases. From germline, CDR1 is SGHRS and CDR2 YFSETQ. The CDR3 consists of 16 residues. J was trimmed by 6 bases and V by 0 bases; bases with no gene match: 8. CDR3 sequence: CASSLDLGGGPGELFF. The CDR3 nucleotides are TGCGCCAGCAGCTTGGATTTGGGGGGAGGGCCCGGGGAGCTGTTTTTT.

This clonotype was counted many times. CDR3 nucleotide sequence: TGTGCCAGCCACTCATGGCGGGGGCAGAAATCCATGAACACTGAAGCTTTCTTT. Translating gives CASHSWRGQKSMNTEAFF. The chain has TRBV2 and TRBJ1-1; weak D call: TRBD1 (6 bases). Germline CDR1 is SNHLY and CDR2 is FYNNEI. The CDR3 has 18 amino acids. Trimming cost V 8 bases and J 0 bases, with 25 bases left between them.

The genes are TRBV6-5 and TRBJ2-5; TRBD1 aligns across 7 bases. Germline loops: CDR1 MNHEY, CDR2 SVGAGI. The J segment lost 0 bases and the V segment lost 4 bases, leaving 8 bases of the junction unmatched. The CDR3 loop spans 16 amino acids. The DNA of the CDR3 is TGTGCCAGCAGTTCCTGGACCGGGACAGACCAAGAGACCCAGTACTTC. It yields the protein CASSSWTGTDQETQYF.

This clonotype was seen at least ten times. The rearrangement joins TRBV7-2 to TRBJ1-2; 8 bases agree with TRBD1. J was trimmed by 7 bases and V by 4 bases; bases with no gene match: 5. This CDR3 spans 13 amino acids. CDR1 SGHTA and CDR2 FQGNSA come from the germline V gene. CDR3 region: CASSSRTGTGYTF. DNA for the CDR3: TGTGCCAGCAGCTCCCGGACAGGGACTGGCTACACCTTC. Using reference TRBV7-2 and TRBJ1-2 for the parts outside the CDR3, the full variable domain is GAGVSQSPSNKVTEKGKDVELRCDPISGHTALYWYRQSLGQGLEFLIYFQGNSAPDKSGLPSDRFSAERTGGSVSTLTIQRTQQEDSAVYLCASSSRTGTGYTFGSGTRLTVV.

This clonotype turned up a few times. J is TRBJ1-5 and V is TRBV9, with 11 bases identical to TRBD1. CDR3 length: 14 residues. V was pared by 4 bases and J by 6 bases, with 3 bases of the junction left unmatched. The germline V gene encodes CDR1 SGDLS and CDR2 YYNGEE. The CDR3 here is CASSRDRGGQPQHF. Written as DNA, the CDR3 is TGTGCCAGCAGCCGGGACAGGGGGGGTCAGCCCCAGCATTTT.